The 21 T cell receptor beta chains below come from one sample, sequenced in a study of T cell changes during pregnancy in multiple sclerosis. This table comes from immunoSEQ multiplex PCR, and its TCRdb copy is limited to in-frame clones, with some not included. The sample shows around 60,000 clones, roughly 95% of them seen only once. Sequences were derived from CD4+ T cells from peripheral blood mononuclear cells, sampled before pregnancy. These receptors were collected from a female donor with multiple sclerosis, enrolled in a pregnancy study.

In this sample, this clone turned up once. V and J are TRBV9 and TRBJ2-1, with unresolved D. The CDR3 is 15 amino acids. Germline assignment: CDR1 SGDLS and CDR2 YYNGEE. V lost 1 base and J lost 0, with 8 bases in between. The CDR3 protein is CASSVQPSSYNEQFF. Here the CDR3 DNA reads TGTGCCAGCAGCGTACAACCCAGCTCCTACAATGAGCAGTTCTTC.

The gene calls are TRBV25-1 and TRBJ2-7, with D possibly matching TRBD2 (6 bases). The CDR3 contains 15 residues. Germline CDR1 and CDR2: MGHDK and SYGVNS. With 6 bases removed from V and 4 bases from J, the gap between germline ends came to 19 bases. CDR3 amino acids: CASSEAGGAWYEQYF. DNA of the CDR3: TGTGCCAGCAGCGAAGCGGGCGGGGCTTGGTACGAGCAGTACTTC.

Of note for this clone: The same CDR3 can be traced to other DNA sequences in this sample. V and J are TRBV14 and TRBJ1-2; D is unresolved. The germline gives CDR1 SGHDN, CDR2 FVKESK. The ends were cut back, 0 bases at V and 5 bases at J, with 7 bases in the middle. This CDR3 is built from 13 residues. CDR3 sequence reads: CASSQDYSYGYTF. CDR3 in DNA: TGTGCCAGCAGCCAAGATTACTCTTATGGCTACACCTTC.

This chain connects TRBV18 to TRBJ2-5; the match to TRBD1 covers 8 bases. CDR1 is KGHSH, CDR2 LQKENI, per germline. The CDR3 totals 14 residues. V lost 2 bases to trimming and J lost 5 bases; unmatched junction nucleotides: 4. CDR3 region: CASSPRQGRETQYF. The CDR3 DNA sequence: TGTGCCAGCTCACCAAGACAGGGGAGGGAGACCCAGTACTTC.

The genes are TRBV7-3 and TRBJ2-1; possible D gene TRBD1, 5 bases. Germline V CDR1 and CDR2: SGHTA, FQGTGA. The CDR3 length is 13 residues. The ends were cut back, 6 bases at V and 4 bases at J, with 10 bases in the middle. CDR3 protein: CASSPDRYNEQFF. The DNA of the CDR3 is TGTGCCAGCAGTCCCGACAGATACAATGAGCAGTTCTTC.

The V call is TRBV29-1, the J call TRBJ2-2; 8 bases map to TRBD2. Germline CDR1 is SQVTM and CDR2 is ANQGSEA. This CDR3 has 16 amino acids. J lost 0 bases, V lost 5 bases, and 8 bases had no gene match. CDR3 amino acids: CSVPVAGLANTGELFF. CDR3 bases: TGCAGCGTTCCAGTAGCGGGACTCGCGAACACCGGGGAGCTGTTTTTT.

This rearrangement joins TRBV6-4 to TRBJ2-1, with 13 positions matching TRBD2. Unmatched junction bases numbered 3, after V lost 4 bases and J lost 6 bases. Looked up from germline, CDR1 is MRHNA and CDR2 is SNTAGT. This CDR3 contains 15 residues. The CDR3 here is CASSGTSGRSNEQFF. CDR3 DNA: TGTGCCAGCAGTGGGACTAGCGGGAGAAGCAATGAGCAGTTCTTC.

The chain couples TRBV19 to TRBJ2-7; 8 bases map to TRBD2. The V and J ends lost 1 base and 6 bases, in that order; junction bases with no gene match: 8. From germline, CDR1 is LNHDA and CDR2 SQIVND (reference sequence). The CDR3 sequence is 15 residues long. The CDR3 DNA follows: TGTGCCAGTAGTATAGTCCGGGAGGGCCGGTTCGAGCAGTACTTC. This translates into CASSIVREGRFEQYF.

The V and J genes are TRBV19 and TRBJ2-7; 16 nucleotides align to TRBD2. The CDR3 is 20 residues long. The trim removed 7 bases at V and 3 bases at J, leaving 18 bases unmatched. CDR1 LNHDA and CDR2 SQIVND come from the germline V gene (reference sequence). The CDR3 nucleotides read TGTGCCAGTATTTTGGGCAGCCCGGGACTAGCGGGAGGGAAGTTCTACGAGCAGTACTTC. Its translation is CASILGSPGLAGGKFYEQYF.

This chain links TRBV6-1 with TRBJ2-5, with 8 nucleotides matching TRBD1. From germline, CDR1 is MNHNS and CDR2 SASEGT. This CDR3 has 13 amino acids. Trimming cost V 4 bases and J 4 bases; bases outside gene matches: 2. Here the CDR3 reads CASSGTGRETQYF. CDR3 DNA sequence: TGTGCCAGCAGTGGGACAGGGAGAGAGACCCAGTACTTC.

The rearrangement joins TRBV7-9 to TRBJ1-2; the match to TRBD1 covers 11 bases. This CDR3 has 16 amino acids. CDR1 and CDR2 from the germline V gene are SEHNR and FQNEAQ (reference sequence). Losses at the gene ends were 1 base for V and 6 bases for J; bases not matched to a gene: 7. The CDR3 loop reads CASSLEGGQGAHGYTF. CDR3 DNA: TGTGCCAGCAGCTTAGAGGGCGGACAGGGGGCACATGGCTACACCTTC.

The chain is built from TRBV19 and TRBJ1-2; 9 bases match TRBD1. This CDR3 contains 14 residues. V lost 4 bases, J lost 7 bases, and 7 bases stayed unmatched. The germline CDR1 and CDR2 sequences are LNHDA and SQIVND (reference sequence). The CDR3 reads CASSTQTGGSGYTF. The CDR3 bases are TGTGCCAGTAGTACGCAGACAGGGGGGTCTGGCTACACCTTC.

The chain carries TRBV28 and TRBJ2-3, with 8 positions matching TRBD2. Germline CDR1 reads MDHEN; CDR2 reads SYDVKM. The CDR3 runs 16 residues. After removal of 7 bases from V and 2 bases from J, the junction contained 11 bases not matched to a gene. The CDR3 DNA sequence: TGTGCCAGCACCCCCGTGGCGGGAGGCCACACAGATACGCAGTATTTT. Translated: CASTPVAGGHTDTQYF.

This chain connects TRBV5-1 to TRBJ1-2; 12 bases line up with TRBD1. There are 15 residues in the CDR3. The germline V gene has CDR1 SGHRS and CDR2 YFSETQ. V gave up 0 bases and J gave up 7 bases; unmatched junction bases: 4. The CDR3 DNA sequence: TGCGCCAGCAGCTTGGGGGGACAGGGGGCCTTTGGCTACACCTTC. It encodes CASSLGGQGAFGYTF.

CDR3 region: CASSAPGSPYEQYF. CDR3 nucleotide sequence: TGTGCCAGCAGCGCGCCAGGGTCCCCCTACGAGCAGTACTTC. This rearrangement joins TRBV6-4 to TRBJ2-7; tentative D call: TRBD1 (5 bases). The V end lost 6 bases, the J end lost 2 bases, and 14 bases lay between the germline ends. This CDR3 contains 14 residues. Germline-derived CDR1 and CDR2 are MRHNA and SNTAGT.

The table lists this clone with a count of one. The chain links TRBV6-5 to TRBJ2-1; 11 bases are a match to TRBD2. The germline gives CDR1 MNHEY, CDR2 SVGAGI. This CDR3 contains 16 residues. The junction had 9 bases not matched to a gene; V was cut back by 4 bases and J by 7 bases. CDR3 amino acids: CASSSKTSGRDNEQFF. CDR3 sequence (DNA): TGTGCCAGCAGTTCCAAAACTAGCGGGAGAGATAATGAGCAGTTCTTC.

This clone has only one observation. This chain links TRBV7-2 with TRBJ1-1; TRBD1 matches 7 bases. The CDR3 covers 14 residues. Germline CDR1 and CDR2: SGHTA and FQGNSA. The junction had 4 bases not matched to a gene; V was cut back by 4 bases and J by 2 bases. The CDR3 sequence: CASSYNRGNTEAFF. As DNA, the CDR3 is TGTGCCAGCAGCTATAACAGGGGAAACACTGAAGCTTTCTTT.

The chain is built from TRBV2 and TRBJ2-1, with TRBD1 identical over 7 bases. Trimming cost V 7 bases and J 9 bases; bases outside gene matches: 21. The CDR3 is made up of 17 amino acids. Germline-derived CDR1 and CDR2 are SNHLY and FYNNEI. CDR3 sequence (DNA): TGTGCCAGCAACCCCCTCAAGACAGGGACGATTCGGGGTGAGCAGTTCTTC. Protein sequence: CASNPLKTGTIRGEQFF.

V and J are TRBV5-6 and TRBJ2-7, with 8 nucleotides matching TRBD1. Unmatched junction bases numbered 12, after V lost 7 bases and J lost 6 bases. The CDR3 covers 14 residues. Germline values: CDR1 SGHDT, CDR2 YYEEEE. CDR3 region: CASVWTGSSGEQYF. CDR3 in DNA: TGTGCCAGCGTTTGGACAGGGTCTAGTGGCGAGCAGTACTTC.

The chain uses TRBV6-6 and TRBJ2-5; 9 bases agree with TRBD1. The CDR3 is made up of 14 amino acids. V lost 2 bases, J lost 5 bases, and 3 bases stayed unmatched. Germline loops: CDR1 MNHNY, CDR2 SVGAGI (reference sequence). For the CDR3, the DNA is TGTGCCAGCAGTTACGAGGGGACAGGGGAGACCCAGTACTTC. It yields the protein CASSYEGTGETQYF.

In its sample, this clone was seen a few times. The V and J genes are TRBV5-1 and TRBJ1-1, with D possibly TRBD1 on 5 matching bases. Germline V CDR1 and CDR2: SGHRS, YFSETQ. This CDR3 contains 12 residues. V shed 5 bases and J shed 3 bases, with 8 bases lying between them. CDR3 sequence: CASSTGYTEAFF. The CDR3 DNA reads TGCGCCAGCAGTACAGGATACACTGAAGCTTTCTTT.